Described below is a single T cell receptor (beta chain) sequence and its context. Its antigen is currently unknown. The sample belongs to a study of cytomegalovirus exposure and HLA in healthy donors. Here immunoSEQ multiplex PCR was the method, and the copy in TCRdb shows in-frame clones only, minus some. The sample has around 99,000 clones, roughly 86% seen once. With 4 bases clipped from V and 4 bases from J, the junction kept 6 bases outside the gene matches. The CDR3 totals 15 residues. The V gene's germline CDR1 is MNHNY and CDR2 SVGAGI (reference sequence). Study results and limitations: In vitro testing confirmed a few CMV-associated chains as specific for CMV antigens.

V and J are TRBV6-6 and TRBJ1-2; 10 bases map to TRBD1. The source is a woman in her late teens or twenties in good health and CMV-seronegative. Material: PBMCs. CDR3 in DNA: TGTGCCAGCAGTTCGAGGACAGGGGGGGGCTATGGCTACACCTTC. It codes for CASSSRTGGGYGYTF.